The entry below describes one T cell receptor beta chain. Its specific antigen is unknown. No much larger clone exists at a distance of one base, and base qualities are not known. The cohort was made up of 650 to 700 healthy bone marrow donors. At the time of sampling, all cohort members were nominally healthy, though unrecorded immune exposures were likely present. The donor was CMV seropositive and belonged to the group of 250 to 300 seropositive cohort members. A peripheral blood sample was collected from each donor, and TCR beta sequencing was performed on peripheral blood mononuclear cells. The Qiagen DNeasy Blood Extraction Kit was used to extract genomic DNA from the blood cell samples. Library preparation employed the immunoSEQ multiplex PCR assay. The multiplex PCR relied on a mix of 60 forward primers for TCR Vbeta segments and 13 reverse primers for TCR Jbeta segments. The CDR3 region of rearranged TCR beta genes was amplified from genomic DNA by a multiplex PCR assay. On the Illumina HiSeq System, the amplified TCR beta libraries were sequenced as 87-base-pair reads. From the authors' description of their analysis: A later analysis counted approximately 76 million unique TCR beta chains across the 500 to 850 repertoires, and around 12 million of these chains were shared by at least two donors. To remove PCR and sequencing errors, raw reads were error-corrected and collapsed into unique sequences using a nearest-neighbor algorithm that merged closely related sequences. CDR3 sequences were aligned to IMGT reference sequences to assign V, D and J gene segments. For a sequence to be retained, a match of at least six nucleotides to both a V gene segment and a J gene segment was required. A rearrangement was called productive if the CDR3 had no stop codons and remained in frame with V and J, and every other rearrangement was called non-productive. CDR3 was defined according to IMGT convention as the region running from the second conserved V-encoded cysteine to the conserved J-encoded phenylalanine. Sequences without an unambiguous match to a single V gene segment were excluded from the earlier analysis of 450 to 750 of the donors. In an earlier analysis of approximately 560 of the donors, a V segment was called functional when productive rearrangements were above 56.7%, and segregating when the standard deviation between donors exceeded 5%. A statistical classification framework was built for diagnosing cytomegalovirus status from the catalog of TCR beta chain sequences. V and J gene assignment, in a later analysis, came from comparing TCR nucleotide sequences with IMGT/GENE-DB human TR gene sequences. A later analysis assigned CDR3 sequences and most-parsimonious VDJ recombination scenarios with the TCRdist pipeline. In a later analysis, each TCR beta chain was defined by its CDR3 amino acid sequence together with its V-gene family, and reads lacking a unique V-gene family were excluded. A later analysis removed 550 to 650 highly shared, low-generation-probability nucleotide sequences to deal with suspected cross-contamination and a sequencing artifact. In a later analysis, a clonal expansion index for each public chain was calculated from normalized within-repertoire ranks of inferred template counts. In a later analysis, generation probabilities were computed with a VDJ recombination model fitted to out-of-frame rearrangements, and the resulting probabilities were checked against IGoR. A later analysis scored TCR-TCR, TCR-HLA and TCR-CMV co-occurrence with hypergeometric tests, applying a repertoire-size bias correction to TCR pairs. A later analysis estimated false discovery rates by permuting HLA or CMV assignments 20 times. In a later analysis, co-occurring TCRs were grouped with DBSCAN, and TCRdist sequence similarity was added when clustering was performed within HLA-allele-positive subsets. Repertoires with fewer than 30,000 or more than 120,000 public chains were left out of co-occurrence clustering, as were several repertoires with anomalous nucleotide sharing. TCRdb obtained this table from immuneACCESS and retained in-frame rearrangements with V and J assigned. These tables miss some clones; where compared with another copy, unresolved V genes account for less than half of the shortfall, and the remainder is unexplained. V, J and clone size derive from that table, while D and trimming were established from the DNA sequence. For this sample there are hundreds of thousands of clones; about 81% appear just once. Around 6% of the sample goes to the ten largest clones.

The data derive from a study of cytomegalovirus exposure and HLA in healthy donors (dated by TCRdb to about 2017). Regarding the study in general: An earlier analysis of under 600 of the donors reported 250 to 350 Gb of sequence data and about 100 million unique TCR beta sequences from 150 million to 200 million T cells. An early release that covered several hundred HLA-typed donors contained approximately 300 gigabases of sequencing data and 85 million to 100 million unique TCR sequences. Of the roughly 400 genotyped donors, 65% to 90% were placed in the genetic ancestry cluster associated with self-reported Caucasian donors. The study aimed to test whether cataloging public T cell receptors could reveal signatures of past pathogen exposure. The study used immunosequencing to profile the T cell repertoires of around 600 subjects and linked those repertoires to cytomegalovirus serostatus. Along with the roughly 700-subject first cohort, a separate validation cohort of over a hundred different subjects was used. To predict cytomegalovirus infection status, the study combined high-throughput TCR immunosequencing, statistical association of individual TCRs with disease status, and machine learning. A later analysis re-analyzed previously published TCR beta repertoires from several hundred donors and added high-resolution HLA genotyping to study TCR occurrence patterns. Rather than using new phenotypic data, the later analysis identified candidate immune exposures from TCR beta sequences and from how often those sequences occurred across donors. To decide whether each TCR beta V gene segment behaved as functional or pseudogenic, an earlier analysis of fewer than 750 of the donors relied on high-throughput TCR beta sequencing. Donor age, sex, ethnicity and CMV serostatus were collected together with the repertoire data. Genome-wide SNP genotypes for about 65% of the roughly 700 donors were used in a later genetic analysis, which treated that subset as a discovery cohort. All discovery cohort repertoires had been generated using a single sequencing platform. Both class I and class II loci were covered by HLA typing, at four-digit resolution. Typing coverage differed by locus: A, B, C, DRB1 and DQB1 were typed in about 620-640 donors, DQA1 in about 560, DPA1 in 600 to 610, and DPB1 in 400 to 490. Four or five DR-DQ haplotypes were handled as single units for association and clustering because linkage in the cohort was strong. Among roughly 400 genotyped donors of the cohort, an average of roughly 230,000 unique TCR beta nucleotide sequences was sequenced per donor, of which 15% to 20% were non-productive. What the work shows at the level of the full study, not this receptor alone: A later analysis found that most CMV-associated TCR beta chains appeared HLA-restricted, with HLA associations seemingly driven largely by CMV exposure. A further reported finding was that TCR beta sequences accurately predicted the HLA-A and HLA-B alleles for most subjects in the first cohort. In a later analysis, the rate of TCR association differed among HLA loci, with DRB1 alleles having the most associated TCRs and HLA-C alleles having the fewest. The authors suggested that the approach could potentially be extended to other disease states and immunological phenotypes. Correlated functional status among segregating V segments might be attributable to linkage disequilibrium, but an unknown experimental factor could not be ruled out. Around 16 rarely observed V segments, including chromosome 9 orphons, were excluded from the earlier analysis of just under 600 of the donors because counts were too low. A later analysis reported that several top co-occurrence clusters appeared linked to parvovirus B19, influenza, CMV and Epstein-Barr virus. HLA typing was unavailable for some donors at each locus, so association tests used only the typed subset. Only TCR beta chains were sequenced in this cohort, and the absence of alpha or paired-chain data limited detectable features. The study listed 164 TCR beta chains as associated with cytomegalovirus. In an earlier analysis of about 600 of the donors, most TCR beta V segments appeared in productive rearrangements about 87% or about 30% of the time, broadly matching IMGT annotations. The sequencing pipeline was judged likely to have produced a cluster of highly shared sequence variants as a technical artifact. A later analysis associated approximately 17,000 TCR beta sequences with specific HLA alleles at a false discovery rate of 0.05. The presence/absence analyses assumed that sequencing depth was roughly uniform across donors, and that assumption may not be true. The 87-base-pair reads could not distinguish some IMGT-functional V segments, including TRBV6-2 and TRBV6-3, so those segments were excluded. CMV serostatus was the only immune exposure information available for the cohort. A few of the identified cytomegalovirus-associated TCR beta chains were confirmed in vitro to be specific for cytomegalovirus antigens. Strong co-occurrence of HLA alleles, especially DR and DQ, made assigning TCR associations to individual alleles difficult. Most TCR sequences were observed very rarely across donors, whereas some public TCRs were present in many individuals. According to a later genetic analysis, donors in an Asian-associated ancestry cluster had fewer N-insertions in productive TCRs than the roughly 700-donor mean. A later analysis found that HLA-associated TCR beta chains were more clonally expanded and had lower generation probabilities than equally common non-associated chains. A later genetic analysis associated a missense DCLRE1C variant with V-gene and J-gene trimming of TCR beta chains, and an independent cohort replicated the association. The classifier was reported to diagnose cytomegalovirus status with high specificity and sensitivity in both the original cohort and the validation cohort.

From its cysteine to its phenylalanine, the CDR3 spans 15 amino acids. Only the CDR3 part of the read is kept: 45 bases, read in frame from the first base. From the germline V gene, CDR1 is SNHLY and CDR2 is FYNNEI. V loses 2 bases at its end and J loses 4 bases; junction bases beyond the gene matches: 4. The rearrangement joined TRBV2 to TRBJ1-3; TRBD1 lines up with 8 middle nucleotides. Sequenced: PBMCs. The source is a middle-aged man in good health and CMV-seropositive. The CDR3 sequence is CASSEQGAGGNTIYF. The DNA reads as follows: TGTGCCAGCAGTGAACAGGGGGCAGGGGGAAACACCATATATTTT.